The present entry profiles one T cell receptor beta chain with its context. The antigen remains unidentified. PCR employed 60 Vbeta and 13 Jbeta primers. Sequencing used immunoSEQ multiplex PCR; TCRdb keeps in-frame clones, though not all of them. In the table there are approximately 80,000 clones, 55% to 70% of which are singletons. With 3 bases removed from V and 6 bases from J, the gap between germline ends came to 12 bases. The CDR3 is made up of 13 amino acids. CDR1 LNHDA and CDR2 SQIVND come from the germline V gene (reference sequence). The data were taken from a study of cytomegalovirus exposure and HLA in healthy donors. Study background: When over 300 donors were genotyped, approximately 81% of them were found to fall in the Caucasian-associated ancestry cluster.

Study-level findings and limits: About 87% or about 30% of the time was how often most TCR beta V segments were productive, according to an earlier analysis. A cluster of highly shared sequence variants was likely a sequencing artifact. In a later analysis, parvovirus B19, influenza, CMV and Epstein-Barr virus appeared linked to several top co-occurrence clusters.

The sequenced material came from PBMCs. The rearrangement links TRBV19 to TRBJ2-7, with D uncertain. The TCR sequence derives from a middle-aged woman in good health and CMV-seropositive. The CDR3 spells CASSMNIRSEQYF. The CDR3 nucleotides are TGTGCCAGTAGTATGAACATAAGATCCGAGCAGTACTTC. Supplemented by reference TRBV19 and TRBJ2-7, the full variable domain reads DGGITQSPKYLFRKEGQNVTLSCEQNLNHDAMYWYRQDPGQGLRLIYYSQIVNDFQKGDIAEGYSVSREKKESFPLTVTSAQKNPTAFYLCASSMNIRSEQYFGPGTRLTVT.